The present T cell receptor (beta chain) was sequenced within a study of technical replicates of blood from several donors. Data came from immunoSEQ multiplex PCR; TCRdb stores just in-frame clones and leaves some out. The table lists some 70,000 clones, roughly 92% of them singletons. The CDR3 totals 13 residues. V shed 3 bases and J shed 4 bases, with 10 bases lying between them. Germline CDR1 and CDR2: SGHDT and YYEEEE. J is TRBJ1-1 and V is TRBV5-6; possible D gene TRBD1, 6 bases. This receptor was identified in a human donor in good health. Some clones in this sample may be carry-over from other donors' samples. Sequencing was performed on PBMCs. CDR3 DNA sequence: TGTGCCAGCAGCTGGGGAGGGGGCACTGAAGCTTTCTTT. Its protein product is CASSWGGGTEAFF.